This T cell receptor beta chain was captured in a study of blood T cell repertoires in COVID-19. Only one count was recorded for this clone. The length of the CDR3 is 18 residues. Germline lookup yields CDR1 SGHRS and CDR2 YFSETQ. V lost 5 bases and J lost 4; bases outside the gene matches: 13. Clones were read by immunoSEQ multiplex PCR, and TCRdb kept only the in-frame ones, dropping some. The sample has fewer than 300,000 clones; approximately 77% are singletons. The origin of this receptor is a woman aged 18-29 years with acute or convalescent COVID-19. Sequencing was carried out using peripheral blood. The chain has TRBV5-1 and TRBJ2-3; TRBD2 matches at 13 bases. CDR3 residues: CASRPFGTSGIGSDTQYF. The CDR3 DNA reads TGCGCCAGCAGACCTTTCGGGACTAGCGGGATTGGGTCAGATACGCAGTATTTT.